The rows below give T cell receptor beta chains drawn from one sample of a study of vaccination and CD4 T cells after COVID-19. From the PCR reads, TCRdb called clonotypes with MiXCR, one entry per CDR3 protein. Of 8,500 to 10,000 distinct CDR3 sequences in the sample, around 60% were seen once. These receptors are not linked to any known antigen. Material for sequencing was CD4+ T cells from blood, cultured in vitro. These receptors were obtained from a human donor in good health. Both conserved end residues are part of each CDR3. The order of the fields is D gene, clone size, J gene, V gene, CDR3 protein, CDR3 DNA. The D gene is left open where the match is weak. The size field is filled for only some rows; it gives once, few, many or a size class.

d_call: -; clone_size: once; j_call: TRBJ2-7; v_call: TRBV5-5; cdr3_aa: CASSFSGNYEQYF; cdr3_nt: TGTGCCAGCAGCTTCTCCGGGAACTACGAGCAGTACTTC
d_call: -; clone_size: few; j_call: TRBJ1-5; v_call: TRBV19; cdr3_aa: CASSIDLSPPPVPQHF; cdr3_nt: TGTGCCAGTAGTATAGATCTATCTCCACCTCCGGTACCCCAGCATTTT
d_call: -; clone_size: -; j_call: TRBJ2-3; v_call: TRBV2; cdr3_aa: CASNEVVDTQYF; cdr3_nt: TGTGCCAGCAACGAGGTAGTAGATACGCAGTATTTT
d_call: -; clone_size: few; j_call: TRBJ1-1; v_call: TRBV6-5; cdr3_aa: CASSYGGLTEAFF; cdr3_nt: TGTGCCAGCAGTTACGGGGGGCTGACTGAAGCTTTCTTT
d_call: -; clone_size: -; j_call: TRBJ1-3; v_call: TRBV7-9; cdr3_aa: CASSSSDGGNTIYF; cdr3_nt: TGTGCCAGCAGCTCCTCGGACGGAGGAAACACCATATATTTT
d_call: -; clone_size: -; j_call: TRBJ2-1; v_call: TRBV9; cdr3_aa: CASSVVASGRFYNEQFF; cdr3_nt: TGTGCCAGCAGCGTAGTTGCCAGCGGGCGATTCTACAATGAGCAGTTCTTC
d_call: -; clone_size: few; j_call: TRBJ1-2; v_call: TRBV11-2; cdr3_aa: CASRPGRGGRRLAYGYTF; cdr3_nt: TGTGCCAGCAGGCCGGGTAGGGGCGGAAGAAGATTGGCCTATGGCTACACCTTC
d_call: -; clone_size: once; j_call: TRBJ1-5; v_call: TRBV20-1; cdr3_aa: CSARDPTAGFNQPQHF; cdr3_nt: TGCAGTGCTAGAGACCCAACGGCAGGCTTCAATCAGCCCCAGCATTTT
d_call: -; clone_size: -; j_call: TRBJ2-5; v_call: TRBV6-1; cdr3_aa: CASSQMGTQYF; cdr3_nt: TGTGCCAGCAGTCAGATGGGGACCCAGTACTTC
d_call: TRBD1; clone_size: -; j_call: TRBJ1-1; v_call: TRBV7-9; cdr3_aa: CASRGTGPNTEAFF; cdr3_nt: TGTGCCAGCAGAGGGACAGGGCCAAACACTGAAGCTTTCTTT
d_call: TRBD2; clone_size: -; j_call: TRBJ2-1; v_call: TRBV20-1; cdr3_aa: CSARVGSGVNEQFF; cdr3_nt: TGCAGTGCTAGAGTAGGTAGCGGGGTAAATGAGCAGTTCTTC
d_call: -; clone_size: -; j_call: TRBJ2-3; v_call: TRBV15; cdr3_aa: CATSRDEAGSTDTQYF; cdr3_nt: TGTGCCACCAGCAGAGATGAGGCGGGTAGCACAGATACGCAGTATTTT
d_call: -; clone_size: -; j_call: TRBJ2-1; v_call: TRBV30; cdr3_aa: CAWNFKTGEQFF; cdr3_nt: TGTGCCTGGAATTTTAAAACGGGGGAGCAGTTCTTC
d_call: -; clone_size: -; j_call: TRBJ1-6; v_call: TRBV5-4; cdr3_aa: CASSLQGSVNSPLHF; cdr3_nt: TGTGCCAGCAGCCTCCAGGGTTCGGTAAATTCACCCCTCCACTTT
d_call: TRBD1; clone_size: -; j_call: TRBJ1-6; v_call: TRBV20-1; cdr3_aa: CSARIVEGASPLHF; cdr3_nt: TGCAGTGCTAGAATAGTAGAGGGGGCTTCACCCCTCCACTTT
d_call: -; clone_size: few; j_call: TRBJ1-3; v_call: TRBV7-2; cdr3_aa: CASSLMDPQAGNTIYF; cdr3_nt: TGTGCCAGCAGCTTAATGGACCCGCAGGCCGGAAACACCATATATTTT
d_call: -; clone_size: -; j_call: TRBJ1-5; v_call: TRBV10-3; cdr3_aa: CAISEGRDSNQPQHF; cdr3_nt: TGTGCCATCAGTGAAGGAAGAGATAGCAATCAGCCCCAGCATTTT
d_call: -; clone_size: -; j_call: TRBJ2-3; v_call: TRBV30; cdr3_aa: CAWSVDGVNTDTQYF; cdr3_nt: TGTGCCTGGAGTGTAGACGGGGTAAACACAGATACGCAGTATTTT
d_call: -; clone_size: -; j_call: TRBJ1-1; v_call: TRBV29-1; cdr3_aa: CSVANTEAFF; cdr3_nt: TGCAGCGTTGCCAACACTGAAGCTTTCTTT
d_call: TRBD1; clone_size: -; j_call: TRBJ1-2; v_call: TRBV30; cdr3_aa: CAWSALDRDYGYTF; cdr3_nt: TGTGCCTGGAGTGCTTTAGACAGGGACTATGGCTACACCTTC
d_call: -; clone_size: few; j_call: TRBJ1-2; v_call: TRBV21-1; cdr3_aa: CAWGARGYTF; cdr3_nt: TGTGCCTGGGGCGCGAGGGGCTACACCTTC
d_call: -; clone_size: -; j_call: TRBJ1-2; v_call: TRBV7-2; cdr3_aa: CASSLVAESNYGYTF; cdr3_nt: TGTGCCAGCAGCTTAGTAGCAGAATCTAACTATGGCTACACCTTC
d_call: TRBD1; clone_size: once; j_call: TRBJ2-3; v_call: TRBV6-2/TRBV6-3; cdr3_aa: CASSWGQGVGTDTQYF; cdr3_nt: TGTGCCAGCAGTTGGGGACAGGGGGTCGGCACAGATACGCAGTATTTT
d_call: TRBD1; clone_size: few; j_call: TRBJ2-2; v_call: TRBV7-2; cdr3_aa: CASSLRGRSGELFF; cdr3_nt: TGTGCCAGCAGCCTTAGGGGGCGTTCCGGGGAGCTGTTTTTT
d_call: -; clone_size: -; j_call: TRBJ2-2; v_call: TRBV2; cdr3_aa: CASSGDSATGELFF; cdr3_nt: TGTGCCAGCAGCGGGGACTCCGCCACCGGGGAGCTGTTTTTT
d_call: -; clone_size: -; j_call: TRBJ1-1; v_call: TRBV2; cdr3_aa: CARGGSRGTEAFF; cdr3_nt: TGTGCCAGAGGGGGTTCGAGAGGGACTGAAGCTTTCTTT
d_call: -; clone_size: few; j_call: TRBJ1-6; v_call: TRBV2; cdr3_aa: CASSELASDSPLHF; cdr3_nt: TGTGCCAGCAGTGAACTAGCGTCGGATTCACCCCTCCACTTT
d_call: -; clone_size: -; j_call: TRBJ2-3; v_call: TRBV2; cdr3_aa: CASSVPLGLALSDTQYF; cdr3_nt: TGTGCCAGCAGTGTACCTTTAGGTCTAGCGTTATCAGATACGCAGTATTTT
d_call: -; clone_size: few; j_call: TRBJ2-2; v_call: TRBV20-1; cdr3_aa: CSARDQGAKPTGELFF; cdr3_nt: TGCAGTGCTAGAGACCAAGGGGCAAAACCCACCGGGGAGCTGTTTTTT
d_call: -; clone_size: -; j_call: TRBJ1-2; v_call: TRBV7-2; cdr3_aa: CASSSRLQTGHGYTF; cdr3_nt: TGTGCCAGCAGCTCCCGGCTCCAGACAGGACATGGCTACACCTTC
d_call: -; clone_size: few; j_call: TRBJ1-2; v_call: TRBV7-9; cdr3_aa: CASSLMAAQNYGYTF; cdr3_nt: TGTGCCAGCAGCTTAATGGCGGCACAGAACTATGGCTACACCTTC
d_call: -; clone_size: -; j_call: TRBJ1-1; v_call: TRBV14; cdr3_aa: CASSHDPPGRSEAFF; cdr3_nt: TGTGCCAGCAGCCATGACCCCCCAGGGAGGTCTGAAGCTTTCTTT
d_call: -; clone_size: once; j_call: TRBJ1-6; v_call: TRBV27; cdr3_aa: CASSMWGRSLHF; cdr3_nt: TGTGCCAGCAGTATGTGGGGAAGGTCCCTCCACTTT
d_call: -; clone_size: -; j_call: TRBJ2-5; v_call: TRBV6-5; cdr3_aa: CASSSLSGQVETQYF; cdr3_nt: TGTGCCAGCAGTTCTCTGAGCGGGCAGGTGGAGACCCAGTACTTC
d_call: TRBD2; clone_size: -; j_call: TRBJ2-3; v_call: TRBV7-7; cdr3_aa: CASSRDLAGTGDTQYF; cdr3_nt: TGTGCCAGCAGCCGAGATTTAGCGGGAACGGGGGATACGCAGTATTTT
d_call: -; clone_size: -; j_call: TRBJ1-5; v_call: TRBV7-2; cdr3_aa: CASSLYGTSNQPQHF; cdr3_nt: TGTGCCAGCAGCCTATACGGGACAAGCAATCAGCCCCAGCATTTT
d_call: -; clone_size: -; j_call: TRBJ1-2; v_call: TRBV5-4; cdr3_aa: CASSFYEKRGYTF; cdr3_nt: TGTGCCAGCAGCTTCTACGAAAAGAGGGGCTACACCTTC
d_call: TRBD2; clone_size: -; j_call: TRBJ2-1; v_call: TRBV7-2; cdr3_aa: CASNPRTSTNEQFF; cdr3_nt: TGTGCCAGCAATCCGAGGACTAGCACTAATGAGCAGTTCTTC
d_call: -; clone_size: -; j_call: TRBJ1-2; v_call: TRBV7-9; cdr3_aa: CASSLGTAGLYGYTF; cdr3_nt: TGTGCCAGCAGCTTAGGGACGGCAGGTCTCTATGGCTACACCTTC
d_call: -; clone_size: -; j_call: TRBJ1-2; v_call: TRBV4-3; cdr3_aa: CASSQDMGEGYGYTF; cdr3_nt: TGCGCCAGCAGCCAAGATATGGGGGAAGGTTATGGCTACACCTTC
d_call: TRBD2; clone_size: -; j_call: TRBJ2-5; v_call: TRBV20-1; cdr3_aa: CSATPGLGRQETQYF; cdr3_nt: TGCAGTGCTACTCCGGGACTAGGGCGGCAAGAGACCCAGTACTTC